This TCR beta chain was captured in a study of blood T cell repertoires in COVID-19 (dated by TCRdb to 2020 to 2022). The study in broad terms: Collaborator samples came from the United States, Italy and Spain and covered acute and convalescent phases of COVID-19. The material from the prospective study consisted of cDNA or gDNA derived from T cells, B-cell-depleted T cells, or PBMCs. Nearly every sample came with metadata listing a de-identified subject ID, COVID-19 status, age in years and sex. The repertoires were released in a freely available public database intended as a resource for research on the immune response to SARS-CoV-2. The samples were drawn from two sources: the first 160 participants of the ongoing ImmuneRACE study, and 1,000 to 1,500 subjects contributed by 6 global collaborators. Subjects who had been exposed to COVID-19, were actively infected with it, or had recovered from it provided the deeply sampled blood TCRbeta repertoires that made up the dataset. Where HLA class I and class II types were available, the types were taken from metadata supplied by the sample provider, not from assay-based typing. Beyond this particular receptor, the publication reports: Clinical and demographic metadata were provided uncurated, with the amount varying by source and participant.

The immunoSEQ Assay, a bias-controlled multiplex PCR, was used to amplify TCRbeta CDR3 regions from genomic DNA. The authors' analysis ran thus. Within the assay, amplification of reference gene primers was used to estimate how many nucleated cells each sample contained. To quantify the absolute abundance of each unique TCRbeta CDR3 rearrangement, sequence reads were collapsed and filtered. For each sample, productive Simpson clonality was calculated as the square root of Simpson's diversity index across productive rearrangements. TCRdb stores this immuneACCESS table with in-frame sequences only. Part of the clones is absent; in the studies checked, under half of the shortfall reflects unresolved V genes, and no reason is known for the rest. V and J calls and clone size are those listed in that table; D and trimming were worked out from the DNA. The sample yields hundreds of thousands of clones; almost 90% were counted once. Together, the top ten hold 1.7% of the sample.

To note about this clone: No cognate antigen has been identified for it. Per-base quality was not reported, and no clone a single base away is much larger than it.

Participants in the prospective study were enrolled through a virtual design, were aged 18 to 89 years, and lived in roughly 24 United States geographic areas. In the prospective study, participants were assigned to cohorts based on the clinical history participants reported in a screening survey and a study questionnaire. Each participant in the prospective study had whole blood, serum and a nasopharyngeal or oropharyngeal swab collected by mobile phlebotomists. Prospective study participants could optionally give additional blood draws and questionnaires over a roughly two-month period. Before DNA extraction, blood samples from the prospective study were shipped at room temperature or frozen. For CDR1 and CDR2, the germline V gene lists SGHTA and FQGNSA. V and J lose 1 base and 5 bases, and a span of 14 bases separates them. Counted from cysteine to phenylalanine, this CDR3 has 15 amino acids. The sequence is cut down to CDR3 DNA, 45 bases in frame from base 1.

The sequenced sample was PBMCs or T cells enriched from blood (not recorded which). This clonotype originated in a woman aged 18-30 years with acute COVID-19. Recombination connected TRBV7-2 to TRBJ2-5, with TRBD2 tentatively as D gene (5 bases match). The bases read TGTGCCAGCAGCTTAGTCCAGCGGCCGGGGGAGACCCAGTACTTC. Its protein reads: CASSLVQRPGETQYF.